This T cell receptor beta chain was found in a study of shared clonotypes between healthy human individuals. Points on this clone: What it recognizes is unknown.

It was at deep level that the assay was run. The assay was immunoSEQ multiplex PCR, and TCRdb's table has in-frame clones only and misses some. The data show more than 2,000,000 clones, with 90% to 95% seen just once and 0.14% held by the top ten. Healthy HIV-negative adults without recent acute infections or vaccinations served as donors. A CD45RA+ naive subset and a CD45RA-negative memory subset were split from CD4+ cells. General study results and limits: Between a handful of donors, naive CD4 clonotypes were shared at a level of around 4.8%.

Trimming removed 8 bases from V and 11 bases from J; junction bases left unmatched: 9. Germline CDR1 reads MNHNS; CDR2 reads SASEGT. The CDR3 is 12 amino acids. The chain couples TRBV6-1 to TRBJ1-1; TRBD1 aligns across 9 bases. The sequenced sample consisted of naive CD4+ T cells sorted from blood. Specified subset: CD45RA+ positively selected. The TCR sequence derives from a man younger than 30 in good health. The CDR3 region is CASYWGTGLAFF. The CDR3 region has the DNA TGTGCCAGCTACTGGGGGACAGGGCTGGCTTTCTTT.